This TCR beta chain was captured by sequencing in a study of blood T cell repertoires in COVID-19. On the study more broadly: Acute and convalescent COVID-19 samples came from the United States, Italy and Spain. From T cells, B-cell-depleted T cells, or PBMCs came the material, which was cDNA or gDNA.

Germline CDR1 and CDR2: KGHDR and SFDVKD. CDR3 length: 17 residues. V was pared by 9 bases and J by 7 bases, with 29 bases between. In the authors' methods: Amplification with reference gene primers provided the estimates of nucleated cell counts. TCRdb's copy holds only in-frame clones and misses some; the assay was immunoSEQ multiplex PCR. That table gives V, J and clone size, and the DNA gave D and trimming. There are 150,000 or so clones in the sample; 87% occur only once, and under 6% lies in the top ten. Sequenced material: peripheral blood. The chain links TRBV24-1 to TRBJ1-2; D is undetermined. The sequence was obtained from a human donor in a cohort sampled during active COVID-19. The CDR3 DNA reads as TGTGCCACCCAAGACATCATCGTGCCGAACTGGGTTGGTGGCTACACCTTC. Translating it yields CATQDIIVPNWVGGYTF.